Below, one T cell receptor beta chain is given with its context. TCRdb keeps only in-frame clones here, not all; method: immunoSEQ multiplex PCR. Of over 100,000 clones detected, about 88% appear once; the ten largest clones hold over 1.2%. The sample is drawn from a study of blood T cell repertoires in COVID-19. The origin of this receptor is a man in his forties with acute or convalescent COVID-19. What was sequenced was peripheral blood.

The CDR3 DNA follows: TGCGCCAGCAGCCAAGATGGGACTAGCGGGAGGGGGACGCAGTACTTC. Its translation is CASSQDGTSGRGTQYF. The chain combines TRBV4-1 with TRBJ2-7, with 16 nucleotides matching TRBD2. V was clipped by 0 bases and J by 9 bases; unmatched bases: 5. The CDR3 contains 16 residues. CDR1 is MGHRA and CDR2 is YSYEKL in the germline V gene.